The sequence of this TCR beta chain was determined in a study of cytomegalovirus exposure and HLA in healthy donors. General study findings and limits: TCR sequences were mostly rare, though some public TCRs occurred in many donors.

To note about this clone: Its specificity is not known.

Primers included in the PCR were 60 Vbeta and 13 Jbeta primers. The method was immunoSEQ multiplex PCR; TCRdb's version includes in-frame clones alone and lacks a portion of them. This table has around 130,000 clones, around 80% appearing once. Donors in the study were healthy people who gave bone marrow. The source material was PBMCs. This receptor was identified in a boy younger than 10 in good health and CMV-seronegative.

The CDR3 here is CSARGDYEQYV. CDR3 bases: TGCAGTGCTAGAGGGGACTACGAGCAGTACGTC. The gene calls are TRBV20-1 and TRBJ2-7; unclear D gene. This CDR3 spans 11 amino acids. The germline V and J ends were trimmed by 1 base and 3 bases, with 4 bases remaining between them. The germline V gene has CDR1 DFQATT and CDR2 SNEGSKA (reference sequence).